A single sample is the source of the 27 T cell receptor beta chains below, sequenced in a study of cytomegalovirus exposure and HLA in healthy donors. Primers included in the PCR were 60 Vbeta and 13 Jbeta primers. Only in-frame clones appear in the TCRdb table, and some are missing; sequencing was by immunoSEQ multiplex PCR. The table includes some 190,000 clones, about 83% detected once. Sequencing was done on a sample of PBMCs. The source of these receptors is a man aged 40-55 years in good health and CMV-seropositive.

V is TRBV6-1 and J is TRBJ1-1; tentative D call: TRBD1 (6 bases). V lost 3 bases and J 7 bases, leaving 15 bases between the germline ends. The CDR3 runs to 14 residues. CDR1 is MNHNS and CDR2 is SASEGT in the germline V gene. The CDR3 protein is CASSEGRGVGEAFF. The CDR3, as DNA: TGTGCCAGCAGTGAGGGGAGGGGGGTAGGTGAAGCTTTCTTT.

The V gene is TRBV7-2, the J gene TRBJ1-4; D is uncertain. With 3 bases removed from V and 8 bases from J, the gap between germline ends came to 10 bases. From germline, CDR1 is SGHTA and CDR2 FQGNSA. The CDR3 covers 13 residues. The CDR3 nucleotides are TGTGCCAGCAGCTTGGAAATGAGGGAAAAACTGTTTTTT. It yields the protein CASSLEMREKLFF.

The chain recombines TRBV9 with TRBJ2-1; weak D call: TRBD2 (7 bases). In germline, CDR1 is SGDLS, CDR2 YYNGEE. The CDR3 contains 17 residues. V was shortened by 2 bases and J by 6 bases, with 21 bases between the two germline ends. In DNA, the CDR3 is TGTGCCAGCAGCGTTCGTGCGGGGGCTAGCGCGCGCAATGAGCAGTTCTTC. Translation gives CASSVRAGASARNEQFF. Variable domain in full (rest from reference TRBV9 and TRBJ2-1): DSGVTQTPKHLITATGQRVTLRCSPRSGDLSVYWYQQSLDQGLQFLIQYYNGEERAKGNILERFSAQQFPDLHSELNLSSLELGDSALYFCASSVRAGASARNEQFFGPGTRLTVL.

The rearrangement links TRBV28 to TRBJ2-5, with D perhaps TRBD1 (5 bases). V gave up 8 bases and J gave up 5 bases, with 18 bases separating them. Germline V gene sequence: CDR1 MDHEN, CDR2 SYDVKM. The length of the CDR3 is 14 residues. DNA of the CDR3: TGTGCCAGCCCGTGCAGAAGGGGATGCGAGACCCAGTACTTC. Its translation is CASPCRRGCETQYF.

For the CDR3, the DNA is TGTGCCAGCAGGGACAGGGGAGATCAGCCCCAGCATTTT. Its protein is CASRDRGDQPQHF. The rearrangement uses TRBV6-1 and TRBJ1-5, with 9 bases that match TRBD1. The CDR3 is 13 amino acids. With 6 bases clipped from V and 5 bases from J, the junction kept 2 bases outside the gene matches. The V gene's germline CDR1 is MNHNS and CDR2 SASEGT.

V gene TRBV14 combines with J gene TRBJ2-7; TRBD1 is a possible D gene (6 bases). The CDR3 runs 13 residues. The V and J ends lost 7 bases and 3 bases respectively, with 13 bases between them. Germline V gives CDR1 SGHDN, CDR2 FVKESK. The chain's CDR3 is CASNKGGSYEQYF. The CDR3 region has the DNA TGTGCCAGCAACAAAGGGGGAAGCTACGAGCAGTACTTC.

This chain connects TRBV19 to TRBJ2-1; perhaps TRBD2 as D (6 bases). Germline V gene lookup returns CDR1 LNHDA and CDR2 SQIVND (reference sequence). CDR3 length: 16 amino acids. V lost 7 bases, J lost 2 bases, and 18 bases lay in between. CDR3 sequence: CASKKSISGPYNEQFF. As DNA, the CDR3 is TGTGCCAGTAAGAAATCGATTAGCGGACCCTACAATGAGCAGTTCTTC.

J is TRBJ2-7 and V is TRBV27, with a tentative D call TRBD2 (6 bases). The V gene's germline CDR1 is MNHEY and CDR2 SMNVEV (reference sequence). The CDR3 runs 14 residues. Trimming cost V 3 bases and J 3 bases, with 12 bases left between them. The CDR3 DNA reads as TGTGCCAGCAGTTTGGCGGGATCATACTACGAGCAGTACTTC. Its translation is CASSLAGSYYEQYF.

This clone occurred a few times. The chain is built from TRBV6-1 and TRBJ1-2; no clear D. The CDR3 is made up of 15 amino acids. V shed 2 bases and J shed 6 bases, with 16 bases lying between them. Germline values: CDR1 MNHNS, CDR2 SASEGT. This CDR3 is CASSEILGVGDGYTF. Written as DNA, the CDR3 is TGTGCCAGCAGTGAAATCTTGGGAGTGGGAGATGGCTACACCTTC.

This chain uses TRBV10-1 with TRBJ1-2, with unresolved D. This CDR3 has 15 amino acids. The V end was cut by 2 bases, the J end by 4 bases, with 14 bases between. Germline V gene sequence: CDR1 WNHNN, CDR2 SYGVQD (reference sequence). Here the CDR3 DNA reads TGCGCCAGCAGTGAGCTTTTACAGCCCATCTATGGCTACACCTTC. Protein sequence: CASSELLQPIYGYTF.

This chain connects TRBV18 to TRBJ2-3, with 7 bases fitting TRBD2. CDR1 and CDR2 (germline): KGHSH, LQKENI. The length of the CDR3 is 15 residues. Unmatched junction bases numbered 3, after V lost 3 bases and J lost 0 bases. The CDR3 region is CASSPPSGSTDTQYF. CDR3 DNA sequence: TGTGCCAGCTCACCTCCTAGCGGCAGCACAGATACGCAGTATTTT.

The chain employs TRBV11-3 and TRBJ2-1, with 7 bases fitting TRBD2. The CDR3 is 14 residues long. V shed 6 bases, J shed 5 bases, and the junction held 7 bases outside the gene matches. Germline loops: CDR1 SGHNT, CDR2 YENEEA. The CDR3 here is CASSAAGINNEQFF. As DNA, the CDR3 is TGTGCCAGCAGTGCAGCGGGAATCAACAATGAGCAGTTCTTC.

V usage is TRBV20-1 and J usage is TRBJ2-2; D is ambiguous. V lost 3 bases, J lost 7 bases, and 6 bases lay in between. Germline loops: CDR1 DFQATT, CDR2 SNEGSKA (reference sequence). The length of the CDR3 is 11 residues. CDR3 DNA: TGCAGTGCTAGCCGTAACGGGGAGCTGTTTTTT. Translating gives CSASRNGELFF.

The rearrangement links TRBV19 to TRBJ2-6; D may be TRBD2 (6 bases). With 5 bases removed from V and 0 bases from J, the gap between germline ends came to 14 bases. The CDR3 consists of 17 residues. The germline gives CDR1 LNHDA, CDR2 SQIVND (reference sequence). CDR3 in amino acids: CASSPTAGSSGANVLTF. Written as DNA, the CDR3 is TGTGCCAGTAGTCCCACTGCGGGGAGCTCTGGGGCCAACGTCCTGACTTTC.

The chain combines TRBV2 with TRBJ2-1, with D unresolved. The CDR3 has 15 amino acids. Looked up from germline, CDR1 is SNHLY and CDR2 is FYNNEI. V shed 4 bases and J shed 0 bases, with 10 bases lying between them. CDR3 nucleotides: TGTGCCAGCAGTGCGGAGCGATTCTCCTACAATGAGCAGTTCTTC. This translates into CASSAERFSYNEQFF. Combining the CDR3 with reference TRBV2 and TRBJ2-1 gives the whole variable domain EPEVTQTPSHQVTQMGQEVILRCVPISNHLYFYWYRQILGQKVEFLVSFYNNEISEKSEIFDDQFSVERPDGSNFTLKIRSTKLEDSAMYFCASSAERFSYNEQFFGPGTRLTVL.

The gene calls are TRBV28 and TRBJ1-5; 7 nucleotides align to TRBD1. Germline CDR1 MDHEN, CDR2 SYDVKM. This CDR3 has 12 residues. V shed 6 bases and J 6 bases; nucleotides not matched to a gene: 2. The DNA of the CDR3 is TGTGCCAGCAGCACAGGGGTTCAGCCCCAGCATTTT. This translates into CASSTGVQPQHF.

The chain links TRBV28 to TRBJ2-4; maybe TRBD1 (5 bases). The V end was cut by 5 bases, the J end by 2 bases, with 16 bases between. The germline CDR1 and CDR2 sequences are MDHEN and SYDVKM. This CDR3 is built from 16 residues. The CDR3 loop is CASSADGAWTKNIQYF. In DNA, the CDR3 is TGTGCCAGCAGTGCGGATGGGGCCTGGACCAAAAACATTCAGTACTTC.

On this clone itself: The junction does not match germline at one end; this may be a read error. The genes are TRBV5-3 and TRBJ2-7, with 15 positions matching TRBD2. TRBV5-3 is labeled an ORF, and its function is uncertain. There are 14 residues in the CDR3. CDR3 amino acids: CARSPGTSGRTRNF. For the CDR3, the DNA is TGTGCCAGAAGCCCCGGGACTAGCGGGAGGACTAGGAACTTC.

V and J are TRBV11-2 and TRBJ2-1; D might be TRBD1 (6 bases). CDR3 length equals 18 residues. The germline V and J ends were trimmed by 8 bases and 3 bases, with 26 bases remaining between them. CDR1 SGHAT and CDR2 FQNNGV come from the germline V gene. CDR3 sequence: CASLKAEQGIFNYNEQFF. In nucleotides, the CDR3 is TGTGCCAGCCTTAAGGCCGAACAGGGTATCTTCAACTACAATGAGCAGTTCTTC.

In this sample, this clone turned up a few times. This chain joins TRBV9 and TRBJ2-1; TRBD1 aligns across 8 bases. Looked up from germline, CDR1 is SGDLS and CDR2 is YYNGEE. Trimming cost V 5 bases and J 0 bases; bases outside gene matches: 16. This CDR3 has 19 residues. The CDR3 bases are TGTGCCAGCAGTTTAAACGACAGGGGACTTACTTTCTCCTACAATGAGCAGTTCTTC. Translation gives CASSLNDRGLTFSYNEQFF.

This clone appeared once. The rearrangement uses TRBV5-4 and TRBJ2-3, with 14 bases that match TRBD2. Germline values: CDR1 SGHNT, CDR2 YYREEE (reference sequence). Trimming cost V 3 bases and J 2 bases; bases outside gene matches: 5. This CDR3 comprises 17 residues. The CDR3: CASSSGTSGRNTDTQYF. As DNA, the CDR3 is TGTGCCAGCAGCTCCGGGACTAGCGGGAGAAACACAGATACGCAGTATTTT.

The gene calls are TRBV28 and TRBJ2-7, with D tentatively TRBD1 (6 bases). V was trimmed by 2 bases and J by 6 bases, leaving 14 bases between them. The CDR3 length is 14 residues. CDR1 is MDHEN and CDR2 is SYDVKM in the germline V gene. The CDR3 DNA is TGTGCCAGCAGTTTAACGGGACATGGGGCCGAGCAGTACTTC. Translation: CASSLTGHGAEQYF.

The chain recombines TRBV7-2 with TRBJ2-5, with D possibly matching TRBD2 (6 bases). The V and J ends lost 1 base and 5 bases respectively, with 8 bases between them. The germline gives CDR1 SGHTA, CDR2 FQGNSA. The CDR3 runs 13 residues. CDR3 region: CASSLVRGETQYF. The CDR3 bases are TGTGCCAGCAGCTTAGTCCGGGGGGAGACCCAGTACTTC.

The chain has TRBV28 and TRBJ2-3; weak D call: TRBD2 (5 bases). V lost 5 bases and J lost 2, with 14 bases in between. Per germline, CDR1 MDHEN and CDR2 SYDVKM. There are 15 residues in the CDR3. The CDR3 loop reads CASSLGIASTDTQYF. In nucleotides, the CDR3 is TGTGCCAGCAGTCTCGGGATCGCCTCCACAGATACGCAGTATTTT.

The chain recombines TRBV30 with TRBJ2-3, with a weak D call TRBD1 (6 bases). This CDR3 has 13 residues. CDR1 is GTSNPN and CDR2 is SVGIG in the germline V gene (reference sequence). V was pared by 5 bases and J by 1 base, with 10 bases between. The CDR3 region has the DNA TGTGCCTGGTCCAAGGGGGGCACAGATACGCAGTATTTT. Its translation is CAWSKGGTDTQYF.

The chain uses TRBV2 and TRBJ2-1; the D gene is possibly TRBD2 (6 bases). Germline CDR1 is SNHLY and CDR2 is FYNNEI. CDR3 length: 14 residues. Trimming removed 9 bases from V and 4 bases from J, with 16 bases in between. CDR3 residues: CASSRDSVYNEQFF. In nucleotides, the CDR3 is TGTGCCAGTAGCCGGGACTCAGTTTACAATGAGCAGTTCTTC.

The chain recombines TRBV11-3 with TRBJ2-1, with 9 bases that match TRBD1. Trimming at V came to 0 bases and at J to 8 bases, leaving 8 bases not matched to a gene. Germline CDR1 is SGHNT and CDR2 is YENEEA. The CDR3 length is 16 residues. The CDR3 DNA reads TGTGCCAGCAGCTTAGATACACAGGGGGCCAAGGATGAGCAGTTCTTC. Encoded protein: CASSLDTQGAKDEQFF.